The sequence of this TCR beta chain was determined in a study of OX40 agonist ivuxolimab in advanced cancers. Overall study context: Three patients got partial responses; one had hepatocellular carcinoma and two had cutaneous melanoma.

Clones were sequenced by immunoSEQ multiplex PCR, and TCRdb holds only the in-frame ones, with some missing. The sample has about 66,000 clones, about 80% seen once. To note about this clone: Its antigen is still unknown.

Germline trimming cut 6 bases from V and 5 bases from J; bases unmatched to any gene: 15. The CDR3 totals 16 residues. The germline V gene has CDR1 SGHAT and CDR2 FQNNGV. Study-wide points: The 0.1-3.0 mg/kg partial responders had among the lowest clonal expansion. Low normalized T-cell clonal expansion was additionally recorded for some nonresponders.

Autoimmune disease history or systemic immunosuppression barred patients. The starting material was CD4+ or CD8+ T cells sorted from blood, obtained in a trial of the OX40 agonist ivuxolimab. The clonotype comes from an adult with an advanced solid tumor such as melanoma, head and neck, liver or kidney cancer. The V call is TRBV11-2, the J call TRBJ1-1; 7 bases align to TRBD1. CDR3 in DNA: TGTGCCAGCAGGTCCACTCCCACAGGGGTAGGAACTGAAGCTTTCTTT. Encoded protein: CASRSTPTGVGTEAFF.